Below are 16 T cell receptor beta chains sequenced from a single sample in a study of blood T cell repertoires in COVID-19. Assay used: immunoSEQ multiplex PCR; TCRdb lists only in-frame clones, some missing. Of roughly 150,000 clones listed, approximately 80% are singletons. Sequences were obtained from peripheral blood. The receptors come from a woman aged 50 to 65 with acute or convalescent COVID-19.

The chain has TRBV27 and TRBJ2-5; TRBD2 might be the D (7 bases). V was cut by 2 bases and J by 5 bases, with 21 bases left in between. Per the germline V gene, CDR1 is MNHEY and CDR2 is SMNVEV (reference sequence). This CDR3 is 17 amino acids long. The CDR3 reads CASSLGATGLGGETQYF. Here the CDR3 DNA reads TGTGCCAGCAGTTTAGGGGCAACCGGACTAGGGGGGGAGACCCAGTACTTC.

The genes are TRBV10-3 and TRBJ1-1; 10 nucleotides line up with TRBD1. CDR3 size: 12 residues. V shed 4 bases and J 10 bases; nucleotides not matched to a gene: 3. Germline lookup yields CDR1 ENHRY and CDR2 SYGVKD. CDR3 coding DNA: TGTGCCATCAGTGGGGACAGGGGTCGAGCTTTCTTT. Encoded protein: CAISGDRGRAFF.

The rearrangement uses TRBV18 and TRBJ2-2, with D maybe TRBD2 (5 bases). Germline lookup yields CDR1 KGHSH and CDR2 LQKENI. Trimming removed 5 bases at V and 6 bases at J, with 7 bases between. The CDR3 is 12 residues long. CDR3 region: CASSIGAGELFF. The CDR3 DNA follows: TGTGCCAGCTCAATCGGGGCCGGGGAGCTGTTTTTT.

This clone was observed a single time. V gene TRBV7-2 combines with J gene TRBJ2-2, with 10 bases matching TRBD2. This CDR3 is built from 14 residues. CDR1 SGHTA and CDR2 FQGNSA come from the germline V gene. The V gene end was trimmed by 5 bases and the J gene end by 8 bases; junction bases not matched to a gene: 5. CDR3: CASSLSSGGGELFF. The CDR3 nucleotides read TGTGCCAGCAGCCTATCTAGCGGGGGAGGGGAGCTGTTTTTT.

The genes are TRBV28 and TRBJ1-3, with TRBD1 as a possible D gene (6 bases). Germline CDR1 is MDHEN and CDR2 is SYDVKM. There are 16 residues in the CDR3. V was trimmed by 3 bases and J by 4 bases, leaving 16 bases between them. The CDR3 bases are TGTGCCAGCAGTTTCCAGCAGGGGTTGATCGGAAACACCATATATTTT. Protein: CASSFQQGLIGNTIYF.

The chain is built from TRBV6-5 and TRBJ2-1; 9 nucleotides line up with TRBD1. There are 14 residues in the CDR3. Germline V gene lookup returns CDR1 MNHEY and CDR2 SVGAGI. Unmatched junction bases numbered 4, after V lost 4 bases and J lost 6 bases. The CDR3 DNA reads TGTGCCAGCAGTTCGGACAGGGGCGCCAATGAGCAGTTCTTC. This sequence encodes CASSSDRGANEQFF.

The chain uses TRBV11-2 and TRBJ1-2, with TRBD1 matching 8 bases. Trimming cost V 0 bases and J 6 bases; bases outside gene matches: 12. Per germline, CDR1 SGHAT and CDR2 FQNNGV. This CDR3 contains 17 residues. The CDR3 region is CASSLDRPQGAVNGYTF. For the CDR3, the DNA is TGTGCCAGCAGCTTAGATAGGCCCCAGGGGGCAGTAAATGGCTACACCTTC.

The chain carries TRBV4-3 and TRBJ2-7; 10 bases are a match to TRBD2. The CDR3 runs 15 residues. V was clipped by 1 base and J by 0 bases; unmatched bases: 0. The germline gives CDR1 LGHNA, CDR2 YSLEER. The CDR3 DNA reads TGCGCCAGCAGCCAAGGACTAGCGGGCTCCTACGAGCAGTACTTC. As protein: CASSQGLAGSYEQYF.

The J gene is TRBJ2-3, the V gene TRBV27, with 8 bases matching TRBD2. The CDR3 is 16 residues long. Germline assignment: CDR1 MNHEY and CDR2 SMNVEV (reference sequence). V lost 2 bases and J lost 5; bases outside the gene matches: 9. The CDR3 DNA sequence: TGTGCCAGCAGTTTAACCGGGGGGGCGCGAAGAGATACGCAGTATTTT. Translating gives CASSLTGGARRDTQYF.

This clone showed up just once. The CDR3 is CATSREDRRGYTF. CDR3 nucleotides: TGTGCCACCAGCAGAGAGGACAGGCGGGGCTACACCTTC. The gene calls are TRBV15 and TRBJ1-2; 7 nucleotides match TRBD1. The CDR3 is 13 amino acids. J was trimmed by 8 bases and V by 0 bases; bases with no gene match: 3. Germline V gives CDR1 LNHNV, CDR2 YYDKDF (reference sequence).

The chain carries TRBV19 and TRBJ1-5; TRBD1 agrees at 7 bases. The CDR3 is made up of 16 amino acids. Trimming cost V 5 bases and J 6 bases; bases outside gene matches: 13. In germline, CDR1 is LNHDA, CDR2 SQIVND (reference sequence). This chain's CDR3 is CASSSNRGGRGQPQHF. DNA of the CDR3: TGTGCCAGTAGTTCAAACAGGGGCGGTCGTGGTCAGCCCCAGCATTTT.

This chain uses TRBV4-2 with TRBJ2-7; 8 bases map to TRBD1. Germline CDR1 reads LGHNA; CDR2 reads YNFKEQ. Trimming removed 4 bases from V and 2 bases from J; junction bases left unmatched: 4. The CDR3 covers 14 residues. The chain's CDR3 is CASSPGQGTYEQYF. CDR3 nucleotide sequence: TGTGCCAGCAGCCCCGGACAGGGCACCTACGAGCAGTACTTC.

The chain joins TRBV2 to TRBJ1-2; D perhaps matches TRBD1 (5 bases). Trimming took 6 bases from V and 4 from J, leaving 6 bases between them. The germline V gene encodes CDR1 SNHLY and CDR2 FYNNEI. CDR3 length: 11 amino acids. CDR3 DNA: TGTGCCAGCAGACAGGTCTATGGCTACACCTTC. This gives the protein CASRQVYGYTF.

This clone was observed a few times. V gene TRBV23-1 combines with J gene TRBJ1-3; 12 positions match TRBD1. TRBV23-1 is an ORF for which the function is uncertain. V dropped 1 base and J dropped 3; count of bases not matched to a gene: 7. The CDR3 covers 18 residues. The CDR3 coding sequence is TGCGCCAGCAGTCAATTGCGGGACAGGGGGCTAGTTGGAAACACCATATATTTT. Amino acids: CASSQLRDRGLVGNTIYF.

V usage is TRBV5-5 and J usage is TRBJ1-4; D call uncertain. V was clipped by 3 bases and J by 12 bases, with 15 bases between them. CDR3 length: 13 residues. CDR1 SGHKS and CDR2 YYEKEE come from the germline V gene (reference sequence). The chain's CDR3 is CASSSLSRGELFF. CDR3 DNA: TGTGCCAGCAGCTCCCTATCCCGCGGGGAACTGTTTTTT.

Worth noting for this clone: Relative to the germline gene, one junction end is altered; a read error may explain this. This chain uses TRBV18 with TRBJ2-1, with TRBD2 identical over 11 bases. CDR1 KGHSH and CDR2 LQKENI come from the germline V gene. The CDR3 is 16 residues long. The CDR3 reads CASSPPGLAAGNEQFF. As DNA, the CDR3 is TGTGCCAGCTCACCACCGGGACTAGCGGCCGGGAATGAGCAATTCTTC.